Sequencing of this T cell receptor (beta chain) was carried out in a study of molecular identifiers for immune sequencing clone quantification (dated by TCRdb to the late 2010s). The study in broad terms: For a replicate experiment, RNA from around 20,000 or 99,000 naive CD8 T cells was divided into five aliquots, and four of the five aliquots were sequenced. This methods study benchmarked molecular-identifier clustering-based TCR repertoire sequencing (MIDCIRS) and TCR RNA copy counting, using CD8 T cells to do so.

The CDR3, cysteine through phenylalanine, is 12 amino acids long. CDR3 DNA only is kept here, 36 bases in frame from base 1. Taken from the germline V gene (reference sequence), the CDR1 and CDR2 loops are GTSNPN and SVGIG. V lost 2 bases and J lost 1 base; the stretch between them is 6 bases long. At least ten counts were recorded for this clonotype. Its antigen remains unidentified. No base quality information exists; no much larger clone differs at one position. Overall study results and their limits: In CMV-specific effector cells, clones with more than 20 RNA copies contained over 98% of molecules, whereas in naive cells such clones contained under 1% of molecules. Highly expanded clone sizes could be underestimated if identical TCR molecules share a barcode. Spiked-in Jurkat TCR RNA equivalent to a single cell was reported to be detectable even among approximately 1.1 million naive CD8 T cells. Modeling estimated around 3 recovered TCR RNA copies per cell, compared with 9.5 to 10 by digital PCR, which implies 25% to 30% capture efficiency. When barcode sub-clustering was not used, chimeric consensus sequences inflated TCR diversity, with chimeras reaching as high as 47%. Spiked-in Jurkat TCR RNA (around nine copies' worth), which is not part of the donor repertoire, was contained in the naive libraries.

Libraries of naive CD8 T cells were built from around 20,000 to 990,000 sorted cells, with 10%, 30% or 50% of the purified RNA used. Naive CD8 T cells were FACS-sorted as CD8+CD4-CCR7+CD45RA+ on a BD FACSAria II into RLT Plus buffer. To test detection sensitivity, Jurkat RNA equal to fewer than 13 TCR copies was added to samples of about 19,000-1,100,000 naive CD8 T cells. CD8 T cells were enriched with RosetteSep CD8+ T Cell Enrichment Cocktail and Ficoll-Paque, followed by ACK red cell lysis. Preparation of the library involved PCR. These reads were obtained on an Illumina HiSeq 4000. Bulk TCR libraries were generated as previously described, with the TCR primers listed in Table S5 used. Total RNA was purified with the Qiagen AllPrep DNA/RNA kit. Before any analysis, reads coming from multiple sequencing runs of the same library were combined into one pool. The source study handled its data this way. Only reads with exact TCR constant sequence were kept, trimmed to 150 nt, and grouped by their 12-nt molecular barcodes. Within each barcode group, reads were sub-clustered at a 15% Levenshtein threshold, and quality-weighted consensus sequences were built per RNA molecule. Non-functional sequences were excluded, and lower-count sequences lying one edit away from another sequence were also excluded. Barcode sub-clusters with fewer than 20% of the maximum read count were removed, based on fitting two negative binomial distributions. TCRdb's own reprocessing of the public reads used fastp at Q25 and MiXCR and kept productive beta chains. Rows merge per CDR3 protein into single entries with the most common DNA and genes. TCRdb's processing, not the study's, gives the V and J calls here. The sample table contains roughly 24,000 distinct CDR3 sequences; only one count was recorded for roughly a sixth of them. The ten top clones hold more than 0.75% of the sample.

The sequence is built from TRBV30 and TRBJ2-7; the D gene is not confidently resolved. The sample consisted of naive CD8+ T cells from blood, with Jurkat cell RNA spiked in. Sample cell subset or site, as interpreted from the label and publication: FACS-sorted CD8+CD4-CCR7+CD45RA+ naive T cells. This sequence was found in a human donor in good health. Some libraries in this study had Jurkat cell RNA spiked in. CDR3 region: CAWSRASYEQYF. The sequenced DNA is TGTGCCTGGAGTCGGGCGTCCTACGAGCAGTACTTC.